This T cell receptor (beta chain) is drawn from a study of control samples from healthy donors and cancer patients. Clones were read by immunoSEQ multiplex PCR, and TCRdb kept only the in-frame ones, dropping some. The repertoire holds 45,000 or so clones, with 70% to 90% as singletons. The V gene lost 4 bases and the J gene lost 2 bases, with 19 bases spanning the gap. The V gene's germline CDR1 is LGHDT and CDR2 YNNKEL (reference sequence). This CDR3 region has 17 residues. The chain employs TRBV3-1 (or the pseudogene TRBV3-2) and TRBJ2-3, with D perhaps matching TRBD1 (6 bases). The origin of this receptor is an older woman with lung cancer. The sequenced sample was PBMCs. CDR3 sequence: CASSPIHAQGDTDTQYF. CDR3 coding DNA: TGTGCCAGCAGCCCCATACACGCACAGGGCGACACAGATACGCAGTATTTT.